This entry features one TCR beta chain sequence. The data are from a study of blood T cell repertoires in COVID-19. Background on the study: Spain, Italy and the United States supplied samples that represented acute and convalescent COVID-19. The analysed material was cDNA or gDNA that came from T cells, B-cell-depleted T cells, or PBMCs.

One Seattle source followed patients from active infection through their disease course. Per the authors' pipeline: Amplification of reference gene primers was used by the study to estimate nucleated cell counts. Sequencing used immunoSEQ multiplex PCR; TCRdb keeps in-frame clones, though not all of them. The V and J calls and clone size come from that table; D and trimming were worked out from the DNA. The sample lists about 350,000 clones; more than 70% were seen once. V was clipped by 1 base and J by 8 bases; unmatched bases: 10. Germline assignment: CDR1 GTSNPN and CDR2 SVGIG (reference sequence). This CDR3 has 14 amino acids.

Sequenced input: peripheral blood. The V gene is TRBV30, the J gene TRBJ1-2, with 7 bases fitting TRBD1. The TCR originated in a woman aged 70-85 years with COVID-19, enrolled during active disease. CDR3 coding DNA: TGTGCCTGGAGTGACCTCCACAGGGGCATGGGCTACACCTTC. It translates to CAWSDLHRGMGYTF.